A single sample is the source of the 32 T cell receptor beta chains below, sequenced in a study of CD8 T cells in ankylosing spondylitis. MiXCR, run by TCRdb on the 5' RACE reads, gives a single entry per CDR3 protein. The table includes some 270,000 distinct CDR3 sequences, under 20% detected once. The specimen sequenced was blood, either unsorted or a sorted T cell fraction (not recorded which). These receptors all stem from a male donor with ankylosing spondylitis or in good health (not recorded which).

The genes are TRBV20-1 and TRBJ2-2, with 7 bases matching TRBD2. J gave up 4 bases and V 1 base, and 9 bases lay outside the gene matches. The CDR3 extends over 16 amino acids. Germline assignment: CDR1 DFQATT and CDR2 SNEGSKA (reference sequence). The CDR3 here is CSARVGRGSRTGELFF. The CDR3 coding sequence is TGCAGTGCTAGAGTGGGGCGCGGGAGTCGCACCGGGGAGCTGTTTTTT.

The CDR3 spells CASCSGGETQYF. CDR3 in DNA: TGTGCCAGCTGCAGTGGGGGAGAGACCCAGTACTTC. The chain is built from TRBV7-9 and TRBJ2-5; the D gene could be TRBD1 or TRBD2 (5 bases each). Between the trimmed V and J ends, which lost 8 bases and 4 bases, there was a span of 11 bases. Germline V gives CDR1 SEHNR, CDR2 FQNEAQ (reference sequence). The CDR3 length is 12 residues.

This clonotype appeared a few times. This chain joins TRBV28 and TRBJ2-7; D gene unclear. CDR1 and CDR2 from the germline V gene are MDHEN and SYDVKM. CDR3 size: 14 residues. The ends were cut back, 6 bases at V and 2 bases at J, with 14 bases in the middle. CDR3 sequence (DNA): TGTGCCAGCAGCCCTAGGCCCCGGGCCTACGAGCAGTACTTC. It codes for CASSPRPRAYEQYF.

This clonotype has only one observation. This may be a read error: a much more frequent sequence differs by one nucleotide. V is TRBV27 and J is TRBJ2-3; D might be TRBD2 (5 bases). This CDR3 is 14 amino acids long. Looked up from germline, CDR1 is MNHEY and CDR2 is SMNVEV (reference sequence). V lost 1 base and J lost 6, with 11 bases in between. CDR3 in DNA: TGTGCCAGCAGTTTATTAGAGGGAGTCGATACGCAGTATTTT. This translates into CASSLLEGVDTQYF.

This rearrangement joins TRBV12-3 or TRBV12-4 to TRBJ2-1; possibly TRBD2 for D (6 bases). The CDR3 extends over 13 amino acids. Trimming removed 3 bases from V and 5 bases from J, with 8 bases in between. The CDR3 spells CASSFGRNNEQFF. The CDR3 bases are TGTGCCAGCAGTTTCGGGAGAAACAATGAGCAGTTCTTC.

This clonotype has only a few counts. The chain employs TRBV27 and TRBJ2-4, with D unclear. V was clipped by 5 bases and J by 5 bases, with 10 bases between them. The germline V gene has CDR1 MNHEY and CDR2 SMNVEV (reference sequence). The length of the CDR3 is 13 residues. DNA for the CDR3: TGTGCCAGCAGTAGTTATGTGGAAAACATTCAGTACTTC. This sequence encodes CASSSYVENIQYF.

With respect to this clonotype: Germline and junction disagree at one end, which may indicate a read error. V is TRBV20-1 and J is TRBJ2-3, with 10 bases identical to TRBD2. This CDR3 spans 16 amino acids. Germline values: CDR1 DFQATT, CDR2 SNEGSKA (reference sequence). CDR3 DNA sequence: TGCTGTGCTAGAGATCTCCTAGCGGGAGACAGAGATACGCAGTATTTT. Its translation is CCARDLLAGDRDTQYF.

The chain links TRBV29-1 to TRBJ1-1; no definite D call. Germline loops: CDR1 SQVTM, CDR2 ANQGSEA. V lost 4 bases and J lost 8, with 11 bases in between. CDR3 length equals 11 residues. The CDR3 region has the DNA TGCAGCGTTGGTTGGGCAGCCGAAGCTTTCTTT. The encoded protein is CSVGWAAEAFF.

The chain carries TRBV27 and TRBJ2-7; maybe TRBD1 (6 bases). The CDR3 is 15 residues long. The germline V gene encodes CDR1 MNHEY and CDR2 SMNVEV (reference sequence). V was shortened by 2 bases and J by 0 bases, with 11 bases between the two germline ends. CDR3 protein: CASSLRGSASYEQYF. The CDR3 region has the DNA TGTGCCAGCAGTTTAAGGGGGAGCGCCTCCTACGAGCAGTACTTC.

In its sample, this clonotype was seen a few times. J is TRBJ2-5 and V is TRBV3-1; 8 bases agree with TRBD1. Germline loops: CDR1 LGHDT, CDR2 YNNKEL (reference sequence). J gave up 2 bases and V 2 bases, and 7 bases lay outside the gene matches. CDR3 length equals 16 residues. In DNA, the CDR3 is TGTGCCAGCAGCCAATATTTGACAGGGGAACAAGAGACCCAGTACTTC. Translating it yields CASSQYLTGEQETQYF.

Ten or more counts support this clonotype. V gene TRBV5-1 combines with J gene TRBJ2-7; 7 positions agree with TRBD1. Germline loops: CDR1 SGHRS, CDR2 YFSETQ. The CDR3 is 12 residues long. J was trimmed by 5 bases and V by 3 bases; bases with no gene match: 2. CDR3 coding DNA: TGCGCCAGCAGCTACGACAGGGACGAGCAGTACTTC. It codes for CASSYDRDEQYF.

This rearrangement joins TRBV6-9 to TRBJ2-1, with TRBD2 matching 7 bases. Germline CDR1 MNHGY, CDR2 SVAAGI. After removal of 8 bases from V and 7 bases from J, the junction contained 8 bases not matched to a gene. The CDR3 spans 13 residues. The CDR3 is CASVRGGENEQFF. For the CDR3, the DNA is TGTGCCAGCGTACGCGGGGGAGAGAATGAGCAGTTCTTC.

This clonotype was counted many times. The chain uses TRBV4-1 and TRBJ2-5, with TRBD1 as a possible D gene (6 bases). The CDR3 sequence is 14 residues long. V was trimmed by 2 bases and J by 2 bases, leaving 9 bases between them. The germline gives CDR1 MGHRA, CDR2 YSYEKL. DNA for the CDR3: TGCGCCAGCAGCCAACTAGGACAGCAAGAGACCCAGTACTTC. Protein sequence: CASSQLGQQETQYF.

The J gene is TRBJ2-3, the V gene TRBV7-2, with no clear D. Germline CDR1 and CDR2: SGHTA and FQGNSA. Trimming cost V 5 bases and J 2 bases, with 20 bases left between them. The CDR3 loop spans 17 amino acids. The CDR3 protein is CASSPRAQKGYTDTQYF. The CDR3 nucleotides read TGTGCCAGCAGCCCCCGAGCACAGAAGGGATACACAGATACGCAGTATTTT.

This clonotype was seen ten or more times. This chain connects TRBV29-1 to TRBJ2-6; no clear D. Deletions cut 1 base from V and 3 bases from J, with 1 base between. CDR3 size: 12 residues. The germline V gene encodes CDR1 SQVTM and CDR2 ANQGSEA. The CDR3 nucleotides are TGCAGCGTTGAAGTTGGGGCCAACGTCCTGACTTTC. Translation gives CSVEVGANVLTF. The whole variable domain, remainder taken from reference TRBV29-1 and TRBJ2-6, is SAVISQKPSRDICQRGTSLTIQCQVDSQVTMMFWYRQQPGQSLTLIATANQGSEATYESGFVIDKFPISRPNLTFSTLTVSNMSPEDSSIYLCSVEVGANVLTFGAGSRLTVL.

The rearrangement uses TRBV4-1 and TRBJ2-1; possibly TRBD2 for D (5 bases). Per the germline V gene, CDR1 is MGHRA and CDR2 is YSYEKL. V was shortened by 2 bases and J by 5 bases, with 10 bases between the two germline ends. The CDR3 length is 14 residues. The DNA for the CDR3 is TGCGCCAGCAGCCAACGAGTCGGGAACAATGAGCAGTTCTTC. It yields the protein CASSQRVGNNEQFF.

This clonotype occurred a few times. The J gene is TRBJ2-7, the V gene TRBV9; D might be TRBD2 (6 bases). The germline gives CDR1 SGDLS, CDR2 YYNGEE. V was pared by 4 bases and J by 2 bases, with 13 bases between. The CDR3 has 14 amino acids. The CDR3 here is CASSQGGETYEQYF. CDR3 DNA: TGTGCCAGCAGCCAAGGAGGGGAAACCTACGAGCAGTACTTC.

This clonotype has at least ten counts. This chain uses TRBV25-1 with TRBJ2-1; D possibly uses TRBD1 or TRBD2 (6 bases each). The CDR3 is 15 amino acids. The V and J ends lost 1 base and 7 bases respectively, with 14 bases between them. Germline assignment: CDR1 MGHDK and CDR2 SYGVNS. The CDR3 spells CASSELSGGGNEQFF. CDR3 in DNA: TGTGCCAGCAGTGAATTGAGCGGAGGGGGGAATGAGCAGTTCTTC.

This clonotype has only a few counts. The chain is built from TRBV9 and TRBJ2-2; D call uncertain. The CDR3 extends over 13 amino acids. V was trimmed by 3 bases and J by 6 bases, leaving 9 bases between them. The germline CDR1 and CDR2 sequences are SGDLS and YYNGEE. CDR3: CASSGGQAGELFF. CDR3 nucleotides: TGTGCCAGCAGCGGCGGTCAGGCCGGGGAGCTGTTTTTT.

The CDR3 bases are TGTGCCAGCAGTCCCCCGGGTTTGTCACCCCTCCACTTT. Protein: CASSPPGLSPLHF. The rearrangement joins TRBV12-3 or TRBV12-4 to TRBJ1-6; D remains ambiguous. This CDR3 is 13 amino acids long. Trimming removed 5 bases at V and 10 bases at J, with 12 bases between.

This clonotype was counted between two and nine times. The V call is TRBV9, the J call TRBJ1-1; D unresolved. CDR1 and CDR2 from the germline V gene are SGDLS and YYNGEE. CDR3 length: 12 residues. V was trimmed by 3 bases and J by 1 base, leaving 4 bases between them. The CDR3 reads CASSGSNTEAFF. The CDR3 bases are TGTGCCAGCAGCGGGTCGAACACTGAAGCTTTCTTT.

The table lists this clonotype with a few counts. The J gene is TRBJ1-1, the V gene TRBV29-1; no reliable D call. The V and J ends lost 2 bases and 0 bases respectively, with 7 bases between them. From germline, CDR1 is SQVTM and CDR2 ANQGSEA. This CDR3 has 13 residues. The CDR3 DNA follows: TGCAGCGTTGAAAAGGGAATGAACACTGAAGCTTTCTTT. This encodes CSVEKGMNTEAFF. The full variable domain, completed using reference TRBV29-1 and TRBJ1-1, is SAVISQKPSRDICQRGTSLTIQCQVDSQVTMMFWYRQQPGQSLTLIATANQGSEATYESGFVIDKFPISRPNLTFSTLTVSNMSPEDSSIYLCSVEKGMNTEAFFGQGTRLTVV.

The chain uses TRBV21-1 and TRBJ2-7. TRBV21-1 is a pseudogene segment. The CDR3 runs 14 residues. CDR3 loop: CASSRNIYSYEQYF. The CDR3 bases are TGTGCCAGCAGCAGAAACATATACTCCTACGAGCAGTACTTC.

Remarks on this clonotype: A much larger clone differs by one base, so this may be a read error. The chain recombines TRBV19 with TRBJ2-5; 7 bases line up with TRBD2. After removal of 10 bases from V and 1 base from J, the junction contained 3 bases not matched to a gene. The CDR3 has 12 amino acids. Germline CDR1 and CDR2: LNHDA and SQIVND (reference sequence). CDR3 DNA sequence: TGTGCCACCGGGGGGACCCAAGAGACCCAGTACTTC. Amino acids: CATGGTQETQYF.

This clonotype has more than one count but fewer than ten. The rearrangement joins TRBV11-2 to TRBJ2-1, with 10 bases aligning to TRBD1. This CDR3 region has 17 residues. In germline, CDR1 is SGHAT, CDR2 FQNNGV. The trim removed 4 bases at V and 6 bases at J, leaving 12 bases unmatched. The CDR3 sequence is CASSSLPGQGGINEQFF. The CDR3 region has the DNA TGTGCCAGCAGCTCCTTACCCGGACAGGGGGGTATCAATGAGCAGTTCTTC.

This clonotype has at least ten counts. V gene TRBV4-2 combines with J gene TRBJ2-7; the match to TRBD2 covers 9 bases. J was trimmed by 6 bases and V by 0 bases; bases with no gene match: 3. Germline V gene lookup returns CDR1 LGHNA and CDR2 YNFKEQ. The CDR3 runs to 14 residues. CDR3 sequence: CASSQEAGGPEQYF. In DNA form, the CDR3 reads TGTGCCAGCAGCCAAGAGGCGGGAGGGCCCGAGCAGTACTTC.

This clonotype was observed at least ten times. The chain is built from TRBV27 and TRBJ2-1; D uncertain. The V gene lost 9 bases and the J gene lost 1 base, with 13 bases spanning the gap. Looked up from germline, CDR1 is MNHEY and CDR2 is SMNVEV (reference sequence). This CDR3 is built from 14 residues. CDR3 sequence (DNA): TGTGCCAGTAGGAATCCGTGGTCCTACAATGAGCAGTTCTTC. Residues: CASRNPWSYNEQFF.

CDR3 sequence reads: CATSGGVLAYNEQFF. The CDR3 coding sequence is TGTGCCACATCGGGAGGAGTGTTGGCCTACAATGAGCAGTTCTTC. The rearrangement links TRBV6-1 to TRBJ2-1; 7 bases line up with TRBD2. The CDR3 runs to 15 residues. J was trimmed by 2 bases and V by 10 bases; bases with no gene match: 11. CDR1 is MNHNS, CDR2 SASEGT, per germline.

This clonotype was counted once. V is TRBV7-3 and J is TRBJ1-1; D may be TRBD1 (6 bases). V was clipped by 5 bases and J by 3 bases, with 13 bases between them. The CDR3 loop spans 14 amino acids. Germline-derived CDR1 and CDR2 are SGHTA and FQGTGA. The CDR3 loop reads CASSQQGPDTEAFF. The CDR3 nucleotides read TGTGCCAGCAGCCAACAGGGACCCGACACTGAAGCTTTCTTT.

V is TRBV29-1 and J is TRBJ2-3, with 7 nucleotides matching TRBD1. V lost 6 bases, J lost 0 bases, and 12 bases stayed unmatched. This CDR3 spans 16 amino acids. Germline CDR1 and CDR2: SQVTM and ANQGSEA. CDR3 nucleotide sequence: TGCAGCGTGGTAAAATGGGACAGAAAGAGCACAGATACGCAGTATTTT. Residues: CSVVKWDRKSTDTQYF.

The chain has TRBV12-3 or TRBV12-4 and TRBJ1-2, with D possibly TRBD1 on 5 matching bases. V was shortened by 5 bases and J by 4 bases, with 8 bases between the two germline ends. The CDR3 contains 12 residues. The CDR3 nucleotides are TGTGCCAGCAGTCCGGGGCCCTATGGCTACACCTTC. This translates into CASSPGPYGYTF.

This clonotype was found a few times. The rearrangement links TRBV27 to TRBJ2-7; D is perhaps TRBD1 or TRBD2 (5 bases each). The CDR3 is 14 amino acids. Looked up from germline, CDR1 is MNHEY and CDR2 is SMNVEV (reference sequence). The V end was cut by 6 bases, the J end by 5 bases, with 17 bases between. The CDR3 sequence is CASSLGTGFHEQYF. As DNA, the CDR3 is TGTGCCAGCAGCCTCGGGACCGGCTTCCACGAGCAGTACTTC.